This TCR beta chain was documented in a study of blood T cell repertoires in COVID-19. Overall study context: The origin of the acute and convalescent COVID-19 samples was the United States, Italy and Spain.

The repertoire was sequenced with immunoSEQ multiplex PCR; TCRdb's copy has only in-frame clones and lacks some. The table has about 24,000 clones, 85% to 90% seen once. The V end was cut by 8 bases, the J end by 5 bases, with 9 bases between. The CDR3 length is 11 residues. The sequencing sample was made of peripheral blood. The receptor was derived from a human donor in a cohort sampled during active COVID-19. The chain has TRBV23-1 and TRBJ1-2; a possible D gene is TRBD1 (6 bases). TRBV23-1 is classed as an ORF, of uncertain function. In nucleotides, the CDR3 is TGCGCCAGCTCAGGGGTGTATGGCTACACCTTC. It yields the protein CASSGVYGYTF.